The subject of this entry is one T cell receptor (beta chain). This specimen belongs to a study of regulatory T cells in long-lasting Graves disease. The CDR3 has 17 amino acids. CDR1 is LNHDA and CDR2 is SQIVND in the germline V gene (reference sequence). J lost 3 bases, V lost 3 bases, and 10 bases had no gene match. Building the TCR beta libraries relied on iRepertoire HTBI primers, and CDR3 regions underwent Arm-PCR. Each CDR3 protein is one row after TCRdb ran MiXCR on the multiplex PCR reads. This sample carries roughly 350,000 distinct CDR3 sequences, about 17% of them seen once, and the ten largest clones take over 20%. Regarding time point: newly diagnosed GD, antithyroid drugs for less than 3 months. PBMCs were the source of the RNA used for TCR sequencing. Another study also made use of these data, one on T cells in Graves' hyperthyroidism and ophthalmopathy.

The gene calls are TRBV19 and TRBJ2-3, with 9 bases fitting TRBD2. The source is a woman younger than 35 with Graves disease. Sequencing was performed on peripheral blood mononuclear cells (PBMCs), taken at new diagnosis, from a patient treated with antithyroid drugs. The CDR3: CASSISPTSGLTDTQYF. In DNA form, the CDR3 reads TGTGCCAGTAGTATTAGTCCAACTAGCGGGTTGACAGATACGCAGTATTTT.